The 10 T cell receptor beta chains reported below all come from one sample, sequenced in a study of OX40 agonist ivuxolimab in advanced cancers. The table came from immunoSEQ multiplex PCR; TCRdb's copy has only in-frame clones and leaves some out. This table holds 35,000 to 50,000 clones, around nine tenths found once. This material consisted of CD4+ or CD8+ T cells sorted from blood, taken in a trial of the OX40 agonist ivuxolimab. Receptors were obtained from an adult with an advanced solid tumor such as melanoma, head and neck, liver or kidney cancer.

This clone appeared a few times. The CDR3, as DNA: TGCGCCAGCAGCCGTTCGGGGGACCTCTCTGGAAACACCATATATTTT. Residues: CASSRSGDLSGNTIYF. This chain joins TRBV5-1 and TRBJ1-3, with D possibly matching TRBD1 (5 bases). Germline V gives CDR1 SGHRS, CDR2 YFSETQ. Trimming cost V 4 bases and J 0 bases, with 14 bases left between them. This CDR3 spans 16 amino acids.

V is TRBV6-1 and J is TRBJ2-2; 9 bases match TRBD1. Trimming cost V 11 bases and J 7 bases; bases outside gene matches: 11. CDR1 and CDR2 (germline): MNHNS, SASEGT. The CDR3 runs to 14 residues. CDR3 nucleotide sequence: TGTGCCCTGAGGGGGGACAGGGTTAACGGGGAGCTGTTTTTT. Translated, it gives CALRGDRVNGELFF.

The CDR3 loop is CASKPSRGPDTEAFF. The CDR3 nucleotides read TGTGCCAGCAAACCATCCAGGGGGCCGGACACTGAAGCTTTCTTT. This chain uses TRBV28 with TRBJ1-1; TRBD1 aligns across 8 bases. Germline values: CDR1 MDHEN, CDR2 SYDVKM. The ends lost 7 bases at V and 3 bases at J; junction bases unmatched: 10. This CDR3 is 15 amino acids long.

The chain combines TRBV4-2 with TRBJ2-1; 9 bases agree with TRBD1. This CDR3 region has 16 residues. Germline CDR1 and CDR2: LGHNA and YNFKEQ. The ends lost 0 bases at V and 5 bases at J; junction bases unmatched: 5. CDR3 region: CASSQDGTGINNEQFF. In nucleotides, the CDR3 is TGTGCCAGCAGCCAAGATGGGACAGGGATTAACAATGAGCAGTTCTTC.

The chain has TRBV5-1 and TRBJ2-6; D gene unclear. The CDR3 has 14 residues. V was shortened by 7 bases and J by 2 bases, with 10 bases between the two germline ends. Per the germline V gene, CDR1 is SGHRS and CDR2 is YFSETQ. The chain's CDR3 is CASENTAGANVLTF. The CDR3 nucleotides are TGCGCCAGCGAGAACACAGCTGGGGCCAACGTCCTGACTTTC. Together with reference TRBV5-1 and TRBJ2-6, the CDR3 gives the full variable domain: KAGVTQTPRYLIKTRGQQVTLSCSPISGHRSVSWYQQTPGQGLQFLFEYFSETQRNKGNFPGRFSGRQFSNSRSEMNVSTLELGDSALYLCASENTAGANVLTFGAGSRLTVL.

CDR3: CASSTPGQVTDTQYF. CDR3 nucleotide sequence: TGCGCCAGCAGTACTCCGGGCCAAGTCACAGATACGCAGTATTTT. The chain uses TRBV23-1 and TRBJ2-3, with D uncertain. TRBV23-1 falls under the ORF class, with uncertain function. This CDR3 contains 15 residues. With 5 bases removed from V and 2 bases from J, the gap between germline ends came to 14 bases.

The chain links TRBV5-4 to TRBJ2-5, with 8 bases that match TRBD1. Germline CDR1 SGHNT, CDR2 YYREEE (reference sequence). The CDR3 contains 15 residues. The J segment lost 1 base and the V segment lost 4 bases, leaving 6 bases of the junction unmatched. The CDR3 DNA reads TGTGCCAGCAGCACCGGGACAGGCCTCCAAGAGACCCAGTACTTC. It translates to CASSTGTGLQETQYF.

The V and J genes are TRBV4-3 and TRBJ1-3; D unclear. Germline CDR1 is LGHNA and CDR2 is YSLEER. The ends were cut back, 3 bases at V and 0 bases at J, with 6 bases in the middle. The CDR3 contains 14 residues. In nucleotides, the CDR3 is TGCGCCAGCAGCCAGTTTTTCTCTGGAAACACCATATATTTT. It specifies CASSQFFSGNTIYF.

The gene calls are TRBV28 and TRBJ2-1, with TRBD1 identical over 9 bases. Germline lookup yields CDR1 MDHEN and CDR2 SYDVKM. J was trimmed by 9 bases and V by 6 bases; bases with no gene match: 15. This CDR3 has 16 amino acids. The DNA of the CDR3 is TGTGCCAGCAGCCGGTCACCGGGACAGGGAGGCGGTGAGCAGTTCTTC. It yields the protein CASSRSPGQGGGEQFF. Full variable domain (remainder filled in from reference TRBV28 and TRBJ2-1): DVKVTQSSRYLVKRTGEKVFLECVQDMDHENMFWYRQDPGLGLRLIYFSYDVKMKEKGDIPEGYSVSREKKERFSLILESASTNQTSMYLCASSRSPGQGGGEQFFGPGTRLTVL.

The chain combines TRBV14 with TRBJ2-7, with D perhaps being TRBD1 or TRBD2 (5 bases each). The CDR3 runs to 12 residues. The ends were cut back, 6 bases at V and 5 bases at J, with 11 bases in the middle. Germline-derived CDR1 and CDR2 are SGHDN and FVKESK. The CDR3 DNA reads as TGTGCCAGCAGGCTCGGGACCAACGAGCAGTACTTC. It encodes CASRLGTNEQYF.